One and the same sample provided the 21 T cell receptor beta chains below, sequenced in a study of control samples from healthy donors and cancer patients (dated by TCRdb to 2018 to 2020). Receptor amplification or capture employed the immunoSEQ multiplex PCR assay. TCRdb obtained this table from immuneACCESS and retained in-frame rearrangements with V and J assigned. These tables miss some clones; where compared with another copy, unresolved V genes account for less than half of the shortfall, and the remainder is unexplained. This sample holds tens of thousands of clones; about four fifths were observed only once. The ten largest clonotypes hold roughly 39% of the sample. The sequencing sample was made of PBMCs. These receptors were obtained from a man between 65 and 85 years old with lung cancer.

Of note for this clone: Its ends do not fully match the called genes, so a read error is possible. Here the CDR3 reads CASSLIWVIGSF. CDR3 sequence (DNA): TGTGCCAGCAGCCTCATCTGGGTAATCGGTAGCTTC. V and J are TRBV13 and TRBJ1-2; D is unclear. Per the germline V gene, CDR1 is PRHDT and CDR2 is FYEKMQ (reference sequence). This CDR3 region has 12 residues.

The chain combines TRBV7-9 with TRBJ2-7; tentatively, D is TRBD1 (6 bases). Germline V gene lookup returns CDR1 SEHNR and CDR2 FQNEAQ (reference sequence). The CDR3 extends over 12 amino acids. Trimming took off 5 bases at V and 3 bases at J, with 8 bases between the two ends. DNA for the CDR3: TGTGCCAGCAGCAGACAGGACTACGAGCAGTACTTC. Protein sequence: CASSRQDYEQYF.

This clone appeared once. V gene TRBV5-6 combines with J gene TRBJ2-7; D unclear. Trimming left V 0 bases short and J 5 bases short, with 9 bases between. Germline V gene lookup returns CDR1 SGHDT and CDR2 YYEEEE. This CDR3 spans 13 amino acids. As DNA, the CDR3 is TGTGCCAGCAGCTTGGGACATTGGGACGAGCAGTACTTC. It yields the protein CASSLGHWDEQYF.

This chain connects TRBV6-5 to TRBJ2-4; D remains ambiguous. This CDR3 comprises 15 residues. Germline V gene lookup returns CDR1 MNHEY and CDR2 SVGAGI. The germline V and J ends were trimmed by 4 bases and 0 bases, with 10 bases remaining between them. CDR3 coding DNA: TGTGCCAGCAGTTTCCGGCGTGGAGCCAAAAACATTCAGTACTTC. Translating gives CASSFRRGAKNIQYF.

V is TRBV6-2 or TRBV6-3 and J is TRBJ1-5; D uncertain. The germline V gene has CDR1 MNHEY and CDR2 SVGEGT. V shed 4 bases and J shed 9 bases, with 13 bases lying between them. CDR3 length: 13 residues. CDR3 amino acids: CASSFGPSTPQHF. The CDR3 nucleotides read TGTGCCAGCAGTTTTGGGCCCTCGACGCCCCAGCATTTT.

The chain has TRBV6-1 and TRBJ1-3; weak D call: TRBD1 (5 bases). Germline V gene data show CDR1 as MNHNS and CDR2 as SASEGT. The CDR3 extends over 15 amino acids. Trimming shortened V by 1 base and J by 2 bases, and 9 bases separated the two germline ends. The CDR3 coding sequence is TGTGCCAGCAGTGAAGAGGGGTGGCCTGGAAACACCATATATTTT. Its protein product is CASSEEGWPGNTIYF.

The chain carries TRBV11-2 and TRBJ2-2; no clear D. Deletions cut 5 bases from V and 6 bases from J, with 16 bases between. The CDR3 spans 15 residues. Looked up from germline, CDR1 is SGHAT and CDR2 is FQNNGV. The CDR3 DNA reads TGTGCCAGCAGCGCCGCGGCAAGTGTCGCCGGGGAGCTGTTTTTT. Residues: CASSAAASVAGELFF. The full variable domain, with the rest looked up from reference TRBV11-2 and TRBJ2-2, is EAGVAQSPRYKIIEKRQSVAFWCNPISGHATLYWYQQILGQGPKLLIQFQNNGVVDDSQLPKDRFSAERLKGVDSTLKIQPAKLEDSAVYLCASSAAASVAGELFFGEGSRLTVL.

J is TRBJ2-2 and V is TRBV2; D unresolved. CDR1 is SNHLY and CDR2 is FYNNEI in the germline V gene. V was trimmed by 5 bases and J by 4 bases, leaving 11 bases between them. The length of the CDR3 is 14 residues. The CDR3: CASSIPVATGELFF. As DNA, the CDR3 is TGTGCCAGCAGTATTCCAGTCGCCACCGGGGAGCTGTTTTTT.

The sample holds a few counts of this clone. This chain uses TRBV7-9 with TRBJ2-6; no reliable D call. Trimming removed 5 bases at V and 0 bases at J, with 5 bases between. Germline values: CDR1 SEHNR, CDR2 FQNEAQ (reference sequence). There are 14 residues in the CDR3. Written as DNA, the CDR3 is TGTGCCAGCAGCCAAACCTCTGGGGCCAACGTCCTGACTTTC. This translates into CASSQTSGANVLTF.

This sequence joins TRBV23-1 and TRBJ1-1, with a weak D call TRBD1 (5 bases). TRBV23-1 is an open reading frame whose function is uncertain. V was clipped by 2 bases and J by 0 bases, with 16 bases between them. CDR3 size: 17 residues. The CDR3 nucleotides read TGCGCCAGCAGTCAAGGGGAGGAGGAGGGGATGAACACTGAAGCTTTCTTT. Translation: CASSQGEEEGMNTEAFF.

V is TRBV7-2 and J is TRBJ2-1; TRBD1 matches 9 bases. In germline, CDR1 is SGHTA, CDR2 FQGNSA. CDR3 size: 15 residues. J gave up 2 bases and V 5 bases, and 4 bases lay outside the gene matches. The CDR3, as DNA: TGTGCCAGCAGCCAGGACAGGGGTGCCTACAATGAGCAGTTCTTC. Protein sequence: CASSQDRGAYNEQFF.

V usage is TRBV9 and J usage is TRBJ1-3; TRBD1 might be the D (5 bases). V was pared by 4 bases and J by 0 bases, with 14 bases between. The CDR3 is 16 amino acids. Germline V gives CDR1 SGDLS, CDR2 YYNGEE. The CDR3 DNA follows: TGTGCCAGCAGCCCACAGGAAACCCTCTCTGGAAACACCATATATTTT. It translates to CASSPQETLSGNTIYF.

CDR3 sequence: CATSAIRETQYF. DNA for the CDR3: TGTGCCACCAGCGCAATACGAGAGACCCAGTACTTC. This chain joins TRBV15 and TRBJ2-5, with unresolved D. V lost 5 bases and J lost 4, with 8 bases in between. CDR1 is LNHNV and CDR2 is YYDKDF in the germline V gene (reference sequence). CDR3 length equals 12 residues. Looking up the rest from reference TRBV15 and TRBJ2-5 gives the full variable domain: DAMVIQNPRYQVTQFGKPVTLSCSQTLNHNVMYWYQQKSSQAPKLLFHYYDKDFNNEADTPDNFQSRRPNTSFCFLDIRSPGLGDTAMYLCATSAIRETQYFGPGTRLLVL.

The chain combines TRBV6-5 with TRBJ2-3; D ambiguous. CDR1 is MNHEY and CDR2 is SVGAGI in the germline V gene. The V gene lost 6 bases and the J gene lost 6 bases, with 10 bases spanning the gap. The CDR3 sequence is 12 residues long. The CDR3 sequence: CASREPPDTQYF. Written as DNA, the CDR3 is TGTGCCAGCAGAGAGCCCCCGGATACGCAGTATTTT.

CDR3 protein: CASSLRAGTGSKQYF. The CDR3 coding sequence is TGTGCCAGCAGTTTAAGGGCCGGGACAGGGAGTAAGCAGTACTTC. The chain has TRBV28 and TRBJ2-7; 9 bases agree with TRBD1. V trimming: 2 bases; J trimming: 8 bases; junction bases outside the gene matches: 10. The length of the CDR3 is 15 residues. The germline V gene encodes CDR1 MDHEN and CDR2 SYDVKM.

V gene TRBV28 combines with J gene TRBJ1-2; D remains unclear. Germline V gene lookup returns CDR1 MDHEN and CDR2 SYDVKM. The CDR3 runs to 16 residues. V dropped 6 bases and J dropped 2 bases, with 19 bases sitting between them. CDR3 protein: CASRPASAAKNYGYTF. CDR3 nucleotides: TGTGCCAGCAGGCCGGCCTCGGCAGCTAAAAACTATGGCTACACCTTC.

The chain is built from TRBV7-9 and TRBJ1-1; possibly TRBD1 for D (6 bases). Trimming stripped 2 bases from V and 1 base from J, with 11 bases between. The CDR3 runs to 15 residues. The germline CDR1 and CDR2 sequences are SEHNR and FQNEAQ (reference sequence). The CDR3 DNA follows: TGTGCCAGCAGCTTAAACCAGGGGTCGAACACTGAAGCTTTCTTT. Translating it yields CASSLNQGSNTEAFF.

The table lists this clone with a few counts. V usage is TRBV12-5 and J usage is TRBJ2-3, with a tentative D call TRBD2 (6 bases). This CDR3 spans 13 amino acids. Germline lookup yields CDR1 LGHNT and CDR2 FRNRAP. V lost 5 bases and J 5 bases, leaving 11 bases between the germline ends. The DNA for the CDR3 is TGTGCTAGTGGTCCTGGGCGGGAAGATACGCAGTATTTT. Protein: CASGPGREDTQYF.

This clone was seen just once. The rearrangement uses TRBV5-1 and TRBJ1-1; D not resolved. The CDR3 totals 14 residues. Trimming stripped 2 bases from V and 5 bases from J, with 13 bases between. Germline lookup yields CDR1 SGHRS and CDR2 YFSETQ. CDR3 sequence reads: CASSFPGSGTEAFF. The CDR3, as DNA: TGCGCCAGCAGCTTCCCAGGCTCGGGTACTGAAGCTTTCTTT.

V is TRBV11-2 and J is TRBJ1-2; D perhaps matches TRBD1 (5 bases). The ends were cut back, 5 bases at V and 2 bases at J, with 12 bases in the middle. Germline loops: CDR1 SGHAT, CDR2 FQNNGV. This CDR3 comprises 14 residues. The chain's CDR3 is CASSLRGANYGYTF. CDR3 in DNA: TGTGCCAGCAGCCTCCGGGGCGCCAACTATGGCTACACCTTC.

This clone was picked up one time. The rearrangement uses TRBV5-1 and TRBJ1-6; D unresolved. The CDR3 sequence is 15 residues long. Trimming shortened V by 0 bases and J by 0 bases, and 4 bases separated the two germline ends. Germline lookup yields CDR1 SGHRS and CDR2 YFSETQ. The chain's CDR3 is CASSLESSYNSPLHF. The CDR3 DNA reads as TGCGCCAGCAGCTTGGAGAGCTCCTATAATTCACCCCTCCACTTT.